Listed here are 3 T cell receptor beta chains from one sample, sequenced in a study of T-cell memory formation after mild COVID-19. TCRdb re-analysed the 5' RACE reads in MiXCR, keeping a single row per CDR3 protein. The table includes more than 250,000 distinct CDR3 sequences, roughly 17% detected once. What was sequenced was PBMCs or a T cell subset sorted from them (not recorded which). Receptor source: a young man who had mild COVID-19 (a few samples of this study predate the infection). Cell type and time point are not known.

This clonotype came up once. V gene TRBV3-1 combines with J gene TRBJ1-4; D gene unclear. V gave up 4 bases and J gave up 6 bases, with 15 bases separating them. In germline, CDR1 is LGHDT, CDR2 YNNKEL (reference sequence). This CDR3 contains 15 residues. The CDR3 sequence: CASSPSVNSHEKLFF. As DNA, the CDR3 is TGTGCCAGCAGCCCATCAGTAAACTCCCATGAAAAACTGTTTTTT.

The chain recombines TRBV12-3 or TRBV12-4 with TRBJ2-5, with D unclear. The V and J ends lost 2 bases and 7 bases respectively, with 8 bases between them. The CDR3 covers 12 residues. The CDR3 reads CASSLRAGTQYF. CDR3 nucleotide sequence: TGTGCCAGCAGTTTAAGGGCCGGGACCCAGTACTTC.

This sequence joins TRBV3-1 and TRBJ1-5; D gene unclear. The ends were cut back, 0 bases at V and 6 bases at J, with 15 bases in the middle. Germline V gives CDR1 LGHDT, CDR2 YNNKEL (reference sequence). The CDR3 is 16 residues long. The CDR3, as DNA: TGTGCCAGCAGCCAAGATCTGGAGACTGGGAGTCAGCCCCAGCATTTT. Translating it yields CASSQDLETGSQPQHF. Full variable domain (outside the CDR3, taken from reference TRBV3-1 and TRBJ1-5): DTAVSQTPKYLVTQMGNDKSIKCEQNLGHDTMYWYKQDSKKFLKIMFSYNNKELIINETVPNRFSPKSPDKAHLNLHINSLELGDSAVYFCASSQDLETGSQPQHFGDGTRLSIL.